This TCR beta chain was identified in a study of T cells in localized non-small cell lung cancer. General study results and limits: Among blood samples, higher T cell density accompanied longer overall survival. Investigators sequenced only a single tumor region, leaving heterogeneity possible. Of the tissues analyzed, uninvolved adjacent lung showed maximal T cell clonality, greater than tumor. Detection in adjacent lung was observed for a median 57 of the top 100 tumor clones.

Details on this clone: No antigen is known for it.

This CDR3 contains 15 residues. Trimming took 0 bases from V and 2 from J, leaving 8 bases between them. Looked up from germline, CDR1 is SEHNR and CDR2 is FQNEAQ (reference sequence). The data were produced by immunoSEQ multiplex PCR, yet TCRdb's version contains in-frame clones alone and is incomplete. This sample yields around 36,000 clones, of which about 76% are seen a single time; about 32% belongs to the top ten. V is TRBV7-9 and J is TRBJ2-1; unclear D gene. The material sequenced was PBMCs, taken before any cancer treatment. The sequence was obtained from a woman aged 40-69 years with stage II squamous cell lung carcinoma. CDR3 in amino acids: CASSLAATTYNEQFF. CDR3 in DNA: TGTGCCAGCAGCTTAGCTGCGACAACCTACAATGAGCAGTTCTTC.